This TCR beta chain appears in the sequencing data of a study of shared clonotypes between healthy human individuals. Study in general: CD4 naive and memory got three plates each, CD8 naive two, CD8 memory one.

Study-level results: Naive CD4 clonotype sharing across several donors was 5% to 6%.

Deep was the level used in running the assay. Profiling relied on immunoSEQ multiplex PCR, and the TCRdb table lists in-frame clones only, not all of them. The sample contains millions of clones, about 93% of which appear only once. Naive CD8 cells, CD45RO-negative and positively selected for CCR7, excluded terminally differentiated effector memory CD45RA+ cells. The study drew all its donors from Caucasian adults living in Nashville, Tennessee. Comment on this clone: Antigen specificity is unknown.

The CDR3 loop spans 12 amino acids. Germline values: CDR1 MNHEY, CDR2 SMNVEV (reference sequence). Trimming left V 5 bases short and J 15 bases short, with 17 bases between. V gene TRBV27 combines with J gene TRBJ2-1; tentative D call: TRBD1 (5 bases). Sequencing was done on a sample of naive CD8+ T cells from PBMCs. The clonotype was recovered from a man aged 18 to 29 in good health. Some clones in this sample may be carry-over from other donors' samples. CDR3 nucleotides: TGTGCCAGCAGTGCGACAGCCGGAGTGGCGTTCTTC. It codes for CASSATAGVAFF.